This T cell receptor (beta chain) appears in the sequencing data of a study of blood T cell repertoires in COVID-19. Study as a whole: The analysed material was cDNA or gDNA that came from T cells, B-cell-depleted T cells, or PBMCs.

V lost 0 bases and J lost 2; bases outside the gene matches: 1. Germline V lookup: CDR1 SGHNT, CDR2 YYREEE (reference sequence). The CDR3 loop spans 14 amino acids. Sequencing used immunoSEQ multiplex PCR; TCRdb keeps in-frame clones, though not all of them. This sample yields under 200,000 clones, of which around four fifths are seen a single time; 10% to 15% belongs to the top ten. To note about this clone: This sample also contains other DNA sequences that code for the same CDR3.

The chain links TRBV5-4 to TRBJ1-2; TRBD1 matches 7 bases. This TCR was sampled from a woman in her sixties who had recovered from COVID-19. Sequenced input: PBMCs or T cells enriched from blood (not recorded which). The CDR3 loop is CASSLGQGNYGYTF. The CDR3 region has the DNA TGTGCCAGCAGCTTGGGACAGGGAAACTATGGCTACACCTTC. Complete variable domain (other parts from reference TRBV5-4 and TRBJ1-2): ETGVTQSPTHLIKTRGQQVTLRCSSQSGHNTVSWYQQALGQGPQFIFQYYREEENGRGNFPPRFSGLQFPNYSSELNVNALELDDSALYLCASSLGQGNYGYTFGSGTRLTVV.